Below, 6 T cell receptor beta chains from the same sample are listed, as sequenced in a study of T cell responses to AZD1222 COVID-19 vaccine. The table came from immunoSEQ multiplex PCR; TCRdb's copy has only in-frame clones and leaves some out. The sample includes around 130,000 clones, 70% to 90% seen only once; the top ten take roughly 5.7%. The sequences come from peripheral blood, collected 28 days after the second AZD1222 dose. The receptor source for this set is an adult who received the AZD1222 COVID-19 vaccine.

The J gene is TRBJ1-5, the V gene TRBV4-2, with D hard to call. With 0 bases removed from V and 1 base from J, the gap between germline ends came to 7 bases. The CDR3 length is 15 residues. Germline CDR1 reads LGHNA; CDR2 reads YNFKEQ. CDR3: CASSQDSGSNQPQHF. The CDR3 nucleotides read TGTGCCAGCAGCCAAGATTCCGGGAGCAATCAGCCCCAGCATTTT.

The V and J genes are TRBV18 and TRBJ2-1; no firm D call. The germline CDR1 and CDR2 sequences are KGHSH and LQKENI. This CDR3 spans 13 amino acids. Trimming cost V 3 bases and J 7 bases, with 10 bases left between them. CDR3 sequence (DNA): TGTGCCAGCTCACCCACAGAAAGAAATGAGCAGTTCTTC. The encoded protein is CASSPTERNEQFF.

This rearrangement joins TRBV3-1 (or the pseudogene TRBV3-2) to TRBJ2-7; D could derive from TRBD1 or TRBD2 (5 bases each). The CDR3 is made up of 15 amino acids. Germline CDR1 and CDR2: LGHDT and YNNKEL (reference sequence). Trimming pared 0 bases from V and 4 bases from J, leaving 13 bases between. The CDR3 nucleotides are TGTGCCAGCAGCCAAGATTCCAGGGAGATGTACGAGCAGTACTTC. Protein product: CASSQDSREMYEQYF.

This CDR3 is CASDPGTSRGVQETQYF. As DNA, the CDR3 is TGTGCCAGCGATCCCGGGACTAGCAGGGGAGTTCAAGAGACCCAGTACTTC. This chain links TRBV19 with TRBJ2-5; TRBD2 agrees at 9 bases. Per the germline V gene, CDR1 is LNHDA and CDR2 is SQIVND (reference sequence). The ends lost 9 bases at V and 2 bases at J; junction bases unmatched: 16. CDR3 length: 17 residues.

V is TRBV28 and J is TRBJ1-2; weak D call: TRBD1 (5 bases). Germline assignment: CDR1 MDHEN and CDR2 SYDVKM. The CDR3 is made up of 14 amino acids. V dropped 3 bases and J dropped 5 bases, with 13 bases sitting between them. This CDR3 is CASSLDIRLYGYTF. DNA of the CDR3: TGTGCCAGCAGTTTGGACATAAGACTTTATGGCTACACCTTC.

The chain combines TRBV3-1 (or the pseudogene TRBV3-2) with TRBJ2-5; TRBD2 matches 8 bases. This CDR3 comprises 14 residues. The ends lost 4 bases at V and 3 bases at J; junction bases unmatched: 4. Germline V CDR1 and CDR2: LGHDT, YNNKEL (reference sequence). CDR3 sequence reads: CASSPKREKETQYF. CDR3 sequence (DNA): TGTGCCAGCAGCCCCAAGCGGGAGAAAGAGACCCAGTACTTC.